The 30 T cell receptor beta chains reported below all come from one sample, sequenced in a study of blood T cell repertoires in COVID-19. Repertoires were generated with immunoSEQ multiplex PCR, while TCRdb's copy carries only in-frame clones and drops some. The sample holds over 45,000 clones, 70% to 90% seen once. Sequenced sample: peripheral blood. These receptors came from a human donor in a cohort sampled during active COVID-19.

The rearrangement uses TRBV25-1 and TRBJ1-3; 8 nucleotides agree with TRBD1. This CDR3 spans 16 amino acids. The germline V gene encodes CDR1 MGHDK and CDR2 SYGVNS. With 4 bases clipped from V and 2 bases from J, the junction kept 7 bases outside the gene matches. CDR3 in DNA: TGTGCCAGCAGTGCGGACAGGGCACCTGCTGGAAACACCATATATTTT. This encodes CASSADRAPAGNTIYF.

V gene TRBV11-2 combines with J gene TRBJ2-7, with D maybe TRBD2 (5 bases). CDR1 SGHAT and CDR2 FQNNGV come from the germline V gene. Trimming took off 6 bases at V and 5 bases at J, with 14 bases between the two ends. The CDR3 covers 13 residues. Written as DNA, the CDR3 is TGTGCCAGCAGTCAAGCGGCGGTACACGAGCAGTACTTC. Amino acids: CASSQAAVHEQYF.

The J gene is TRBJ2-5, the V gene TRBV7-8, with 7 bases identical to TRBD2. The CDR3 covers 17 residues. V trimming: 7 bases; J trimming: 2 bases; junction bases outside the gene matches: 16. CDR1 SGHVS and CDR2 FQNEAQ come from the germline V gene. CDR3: CASKITGLPRAQETQYF. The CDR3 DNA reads TGTGCCAGCAAGATTACGGGACTACCTAGGGCACAAGAGACCCAGTACTTC.

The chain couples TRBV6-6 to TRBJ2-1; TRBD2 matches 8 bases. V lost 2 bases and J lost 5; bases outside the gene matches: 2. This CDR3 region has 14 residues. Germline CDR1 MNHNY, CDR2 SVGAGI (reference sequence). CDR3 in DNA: TGTGCCAGCAGTTACGGGACTAGTCACAATGAGCAGTTCTTC. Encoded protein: CASSYGTSHNEQFF.

DNA of the CDR3: TGTGCCAGTAATACCGCTAGCGGGAGGATGTCCAATGAGCAGTTCTTC. Protein product: CASNTASGRMSNEQFF. V usage is TRBV19 and J usage is TRBJ2-1; the match to TRBD2 covers 11 bases. The CDR3 has 16 amino acids. In germline, CDR1 is LNHDA, CDR2 SQIVND (reference sequence). V was pared by 7 bases and J by 6 bases, with 11 bases of the junction left unmatched.

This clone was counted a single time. The CDR3 DNA sequence: TGCGCCAGCAGCCAAGATGGGGGGGCTCGGGAGACCCAGTACTTC. It codes for CASSQDGGARETQYF. The chain employs TRBV4-1 and TRBJ2-5; a possible D gene is TRBD2 (7 bases). V lost 0 bases to trimming and J lost 5 bases, with 13 bases between them. Germline V CDR1 and CDR2: MGHRA, YSYEKL. The CDR3 extends over 15 amino acids.

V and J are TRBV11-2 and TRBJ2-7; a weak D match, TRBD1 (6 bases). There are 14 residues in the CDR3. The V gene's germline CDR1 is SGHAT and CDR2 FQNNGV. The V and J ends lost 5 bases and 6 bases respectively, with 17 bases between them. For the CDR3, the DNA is TGTGCCAGCAGCACAATTAGGACAGAGGGCGAGCAGTACTTC. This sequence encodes CASSTIRTEGEQYF.

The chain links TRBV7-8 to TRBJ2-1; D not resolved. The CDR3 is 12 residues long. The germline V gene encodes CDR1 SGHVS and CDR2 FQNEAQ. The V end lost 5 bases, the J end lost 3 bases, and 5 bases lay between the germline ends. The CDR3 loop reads CASSPIYNEQFF. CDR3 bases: TGTGCCAGCAGCCCCATCTACAATGAGCAGTTCTTC.

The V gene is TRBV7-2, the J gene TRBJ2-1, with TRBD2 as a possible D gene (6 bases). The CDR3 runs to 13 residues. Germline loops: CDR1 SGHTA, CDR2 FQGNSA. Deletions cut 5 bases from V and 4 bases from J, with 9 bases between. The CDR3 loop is CASSDGTYNEQFF. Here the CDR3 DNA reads TGTGCCAGCAGCGACGGGACTTACAATGAGCAGTTCTTC.

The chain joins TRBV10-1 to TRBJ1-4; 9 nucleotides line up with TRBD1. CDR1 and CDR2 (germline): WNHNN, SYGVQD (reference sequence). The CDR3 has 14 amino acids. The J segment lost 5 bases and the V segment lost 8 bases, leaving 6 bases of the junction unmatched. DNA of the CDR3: TGCGCCAGCTCTCCCGGGACAGGGAATGAAAAACTGTTTTTT. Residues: CASSPGTGNEKLFF.

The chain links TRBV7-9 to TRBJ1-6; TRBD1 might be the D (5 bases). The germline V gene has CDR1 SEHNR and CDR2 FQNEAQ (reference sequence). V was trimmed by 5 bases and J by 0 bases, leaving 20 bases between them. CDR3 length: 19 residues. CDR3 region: CASSNYGGSNPSYNSPLHF. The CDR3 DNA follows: TGTGCCAGCAGCAACTACGGGGGTTCTAACCCCTCCTATAATTCACCCCTCCACTTT.

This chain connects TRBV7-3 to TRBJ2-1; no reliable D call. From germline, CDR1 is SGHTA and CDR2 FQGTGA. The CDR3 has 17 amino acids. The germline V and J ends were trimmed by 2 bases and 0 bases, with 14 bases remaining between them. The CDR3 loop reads CASSLLAAPSSYNEQFF. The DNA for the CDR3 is TGTGCCAGCAGCTTACTGGCCGCCCCAAGCTCCTACAATGAGCAGTTCTTC.

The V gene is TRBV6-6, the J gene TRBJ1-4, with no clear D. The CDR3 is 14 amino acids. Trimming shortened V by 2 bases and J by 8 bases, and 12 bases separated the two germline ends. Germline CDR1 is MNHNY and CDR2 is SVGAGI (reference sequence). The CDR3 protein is CASSYRAGYEKLFF. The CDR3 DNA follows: TGTGCCAGCAGTTACCGGGCGGGGTACGAAAAACTGTTTTTT.

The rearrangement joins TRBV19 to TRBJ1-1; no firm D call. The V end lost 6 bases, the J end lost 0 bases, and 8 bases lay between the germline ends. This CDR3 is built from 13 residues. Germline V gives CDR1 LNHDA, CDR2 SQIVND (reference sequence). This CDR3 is CASSQRVNTEAFF. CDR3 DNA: TGTGCCAGTAGCCAAAGAGTGAACACTGAAGCTTTCTTT. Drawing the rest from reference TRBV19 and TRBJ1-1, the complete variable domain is DGGITQSPKYLFRKEGQNVTLSCEQNLNHDAMYWYRQDPGQGLRLIYYSQIVNDFQKGDIAEGYSVSREKKESFPLTVTSAQKNPTAFYLCASSQRVNTEAFFGQGTRLTVV.

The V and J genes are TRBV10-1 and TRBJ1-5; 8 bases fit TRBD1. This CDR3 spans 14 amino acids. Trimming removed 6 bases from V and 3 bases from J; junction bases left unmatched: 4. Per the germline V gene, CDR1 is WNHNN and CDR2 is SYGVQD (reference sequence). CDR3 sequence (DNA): TGCGCCAGCAGCAAGACAGGGGACAATCAGCCCCAGCATTTT. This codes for CASSKTGDNQPQHF.

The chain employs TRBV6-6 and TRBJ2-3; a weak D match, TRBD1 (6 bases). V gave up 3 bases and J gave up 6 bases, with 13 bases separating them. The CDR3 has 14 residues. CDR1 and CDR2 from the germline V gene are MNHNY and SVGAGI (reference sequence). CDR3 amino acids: CASSYRQGRDTQYF. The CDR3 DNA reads TGTGCCAGCAGTTATAGGCAGGGGCGGGATACGCAGTATTTT.

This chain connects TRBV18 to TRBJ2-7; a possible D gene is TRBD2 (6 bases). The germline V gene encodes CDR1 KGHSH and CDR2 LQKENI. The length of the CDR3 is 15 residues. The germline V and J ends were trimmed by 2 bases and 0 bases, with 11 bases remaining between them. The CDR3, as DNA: TGTGCCAGCTCACCAGCAGCGGGTGCCTCCTACGAGCAGTACTTC. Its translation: CASSPAAGASYEQYF.

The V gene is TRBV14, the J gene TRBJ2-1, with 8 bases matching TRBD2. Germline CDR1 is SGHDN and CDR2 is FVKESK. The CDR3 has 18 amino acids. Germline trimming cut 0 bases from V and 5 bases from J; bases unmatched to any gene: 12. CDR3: CASSQENQAGAGDNEQFF. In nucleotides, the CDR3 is TGTGCCAGCAGCCAAGAAAATCAAGCGGGAGCGGGAGACAATGAGCAGTTCTTC.

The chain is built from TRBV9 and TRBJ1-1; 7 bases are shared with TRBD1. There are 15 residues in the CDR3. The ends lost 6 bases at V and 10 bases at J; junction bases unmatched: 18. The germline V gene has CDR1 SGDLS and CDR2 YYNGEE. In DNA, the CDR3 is TGTGCCAGCACTCCCGGACAGGTATGGTTTAATGGAGCTTTCTTT. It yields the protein CASTPGQVWFNGAFF.

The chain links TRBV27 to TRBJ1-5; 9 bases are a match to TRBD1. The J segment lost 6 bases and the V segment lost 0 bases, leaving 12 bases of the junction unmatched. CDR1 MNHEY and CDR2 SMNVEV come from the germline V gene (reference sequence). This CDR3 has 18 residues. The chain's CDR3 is CASSLSLGQGLQGQPQHF. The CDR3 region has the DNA TGTGCCAGCAGTTTATCCTTGGGACAGGGCTTGCAAGGTCAGCCCCAGCATTTT.

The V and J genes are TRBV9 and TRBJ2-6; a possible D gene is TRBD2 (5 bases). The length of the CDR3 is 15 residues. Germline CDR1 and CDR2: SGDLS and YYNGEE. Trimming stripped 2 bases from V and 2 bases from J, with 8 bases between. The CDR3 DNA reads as TGTGCCAGCAGCGTCGGGGATACTGGGGCCAACGTCCTGACTTTC. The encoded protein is CASSVGDTGANVLTF.

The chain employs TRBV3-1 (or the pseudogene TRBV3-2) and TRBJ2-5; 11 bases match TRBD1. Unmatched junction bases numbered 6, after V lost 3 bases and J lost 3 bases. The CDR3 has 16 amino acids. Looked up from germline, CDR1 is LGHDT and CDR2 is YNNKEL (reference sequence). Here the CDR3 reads CASSHRDRGFKETQYF. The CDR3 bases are TGTGCCAGCAGCCACCGGGACAGGGGGTTTAAAGAGACCCAGTACTTC.

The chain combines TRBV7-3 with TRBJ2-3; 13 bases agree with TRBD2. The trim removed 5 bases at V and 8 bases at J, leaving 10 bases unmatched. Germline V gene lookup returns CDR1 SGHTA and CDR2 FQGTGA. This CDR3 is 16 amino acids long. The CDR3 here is CASSPLGLAGSGTQYF. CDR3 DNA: TGTGCCAGCAGCCCTCTGGGACTAGCGGGATCGGGTACGCAGTATTTT.

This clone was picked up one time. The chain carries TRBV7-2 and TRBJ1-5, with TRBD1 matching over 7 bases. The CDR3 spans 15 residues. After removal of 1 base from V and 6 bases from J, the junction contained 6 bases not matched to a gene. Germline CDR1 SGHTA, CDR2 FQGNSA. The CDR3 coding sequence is TGTGCCAGCAGCTTAGTGCGAGGGGGCGGTCAGCCCCAGCATTTT. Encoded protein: CASSLVRGGGQPQHF.

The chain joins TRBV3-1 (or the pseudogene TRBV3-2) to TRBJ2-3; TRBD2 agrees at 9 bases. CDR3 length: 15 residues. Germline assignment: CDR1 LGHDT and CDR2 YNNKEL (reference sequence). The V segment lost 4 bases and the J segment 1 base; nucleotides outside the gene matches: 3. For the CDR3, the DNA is TGTGCCAGCAGCCCTAGGACTAGCGGCACAGATACGCAGTATTTT. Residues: CASSPRTSGTDTQYF.

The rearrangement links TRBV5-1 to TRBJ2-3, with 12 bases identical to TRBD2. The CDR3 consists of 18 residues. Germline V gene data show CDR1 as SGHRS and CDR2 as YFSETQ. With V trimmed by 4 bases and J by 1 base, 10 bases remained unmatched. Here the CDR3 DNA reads TGCGCCAGCAGCCCAACTAGCGGGAGGTTCGGGGGCACAGATACGCAGTATTTT. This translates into CASSPTSGRFGGTDTQYF.

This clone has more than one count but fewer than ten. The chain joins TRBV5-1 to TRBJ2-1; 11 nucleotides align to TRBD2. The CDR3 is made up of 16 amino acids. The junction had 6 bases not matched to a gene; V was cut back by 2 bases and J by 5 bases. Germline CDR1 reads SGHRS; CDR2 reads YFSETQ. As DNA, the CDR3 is TGCGCCAGCAGCTTTGCCTTAGCGGGAGGGAACAATGAGCAGTTCTTC. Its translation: CASSFALAGGNNEQFF.

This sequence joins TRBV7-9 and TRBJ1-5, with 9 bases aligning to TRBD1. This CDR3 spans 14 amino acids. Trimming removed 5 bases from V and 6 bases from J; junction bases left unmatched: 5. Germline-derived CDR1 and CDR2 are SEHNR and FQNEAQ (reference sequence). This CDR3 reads CASSKGQGVQPQHF. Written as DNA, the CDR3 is TGTGCCAGCAGCAAGGGACAGGGAGTTCAGCCCCAGCATTTT.

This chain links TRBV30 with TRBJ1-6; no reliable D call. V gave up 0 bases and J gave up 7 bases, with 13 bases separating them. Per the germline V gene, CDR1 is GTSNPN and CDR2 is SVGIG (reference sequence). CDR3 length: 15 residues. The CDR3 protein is CAWSVSTVRNSPLHF. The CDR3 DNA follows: TGTGCCTGGAGTGTATCAACAGTTAGAAATTCACCCCTCCACTTT.

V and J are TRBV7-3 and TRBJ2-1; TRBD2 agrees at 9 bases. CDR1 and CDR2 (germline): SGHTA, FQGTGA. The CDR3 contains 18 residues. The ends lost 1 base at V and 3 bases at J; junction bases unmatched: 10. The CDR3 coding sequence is TGTGCCAGCAGCTTAATGGGTAGCGGGAGTTCAGGCTACAATGAGCAGTTCTTC. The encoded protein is CASSLMGSGSSGYNEQFF. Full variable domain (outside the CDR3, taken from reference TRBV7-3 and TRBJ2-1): GAGVSQTPSNKVTEKGKYVELRCDPISGHTALYWYRQSLGQGPEFLIYFQGTGAADDSGLPNDRFFAVRPEGSVSTLKIQRTERGDSAVYLCASSLMGSGSSGYNEQFFGPGTRLTVL.